This T cell receptor beta chain derives from a study of T cells in Graves' hyperthyroidism and ophthalmopathy. Study-level background: Before treatment of any kind, peripheral blood was taken at initial diagnosis.

Researchers barred patients who had uncontrolled infection, other autoimmune disease, pregnancy or lactation. Amplification yielded TCR beta CDR3 regions, with RNA transcripts as the source. The TCR CDR3 first-round RT-PCR relied on the HTBI primer set. Via MiXCR, TCRdb re-called the multiplex PCR reads, giving one row per CDR3 protein. Among roughly 840,000 distinct CDR3 sequences listed, 38% were seen once. This clonotype was seen a handful of times. This TCR derives from a man aged 18 to 29 with Graves' hyperthyroidism. Specimen: blood.

The CDR3 DNA reads as TGTGCCAGCAGTCCAGGGGGAAGAAACACCATATATTTT. It translates to CASSPGGRNTIYF. V is TRBV12-3 or TRBV12-4 and J is TRBJ1-3, with 7 bases fitting TRBD1. The J segment lost 5 bases and the V segment lost 5 bases, leaving 3 bases of the junction unmatched. The length of the CDR3 is 13 residues.